Following are 10 T cell receptor beta chains from one sample sequenced in a study of blood T cell repertoires in COVID-19. This table comes from immunoSEQ multiplex PCR, and its TCRdb copy is limited to in-frame clones, with some not included. Seen here are approximately 300,000 clones, around 90% observed once, and the top ten hold around 0.97%. The sequencing input was peripheral blood. These receptors were taken from a woman aged 40 to 55 with COVID-19, enrolled during active disease.

This clone has only one observation. This chain joins TRBV6-5 and TRBJ2-2, with D hard to call. V was trimmed by 4 bases and J by 6 bases, leaving 6 bases between them. CDR3 size: 12 residues. The germline CDR1 and CDR2 sequences are MNHEY and SVGAGI. The CDR3 here is CASSFIAGELFF. CDR3 in DNA: TGTGCCAGCAGTTTTATAGCCGGGGAGCTGTTTTTT.

This chain uses TRBV13 with TRBJ2-6; D gene ambiguous. With 3 bases removed from V and 4 bases from J, the gap between germline ends came to 10 bases. CDR1 is PRHDT and CDR2 is FYEKMQ in the germline V gene (reference sequence). This CDR3 has 15 residues. The chain's CDR3 is CASSLGTSGANVLTF. The CDR3 bases are TGTGCCAGCAGCTTGGGCACTTCGGGGGCCAACGTCCTGACTTTC.

V usage is TRBV7-9 and J usage is TRBJ1-5, with TRBD1 matching over 7 bases. Germline assignment: CDR1 SEHNR and CDR2 FQNEAQ (reference sequence). The CDR3 loop spans 17 amino acids. V lost 5 bases and J lost 3; bases outside the gene matches: 13. The CDR3 nucleotides are TGTGCCAGCAGCAGCCGGGACAGCCATTTATCCAATCAGCCCCAGCATTTT. The encoded protein is CASSSRDSHLSNQPQHF.

V gene TRBV7-9 combines with J gene TRBJ2-5; D not certain. This CDR3 is built from 14 residues. In germline, CDR1 is SEHNR, CDR2 FQNEAQ (reference sequence). The ends were cut back, 5 bases at V and 0 bases at J, with 10 bases in the middle. The DNA of the CDR3 is TGTGCCAGCAGCCCCACATCGTACCAAGAGACCCAGTACTTC. Its translation: CASSPTSYQETQYF.

The chain couples TRBV19 to TRBJ1-5, with D possibly TRBD1 on 6 matching bases. Looked up from germline, CDR1 is LNHDA and CDR2 is SQIVND (reference sequence). This CDR3 has 16 amino acids. V lost 3 bases and J lost 1, with 13 bases in between. The CDR3 protein is CASSIQGHPSNQPQHF. The CDR3 DNA reads TGTGCCAGTAGTATCCAGGGACATCCAAGCAATCAGCCCCAGCATTTT. Full variable domain (rest looked up from reference TRBV19 and TRBJ1-5): DGGITQSPKYLFRKEGQNVTLSCEQNLNHDAMYWYRQDPGQGLRLIYYSQIVNDFQKGDIAEGYSVSREKKESFPLTVTSAQKNPTAFYLCASSIQGHPSNQPQHFGDGTRLSIL.

V and J are TRBV25-1 and TRBJ2-5, with TRBD2 matching 11 bases. Germline V CDR1 and CDR2: MGHDK, SYGVNS. The CDR3 contains 16 residues. V was clipped by 4 bases and J by 3 bases; unmatched bases: 7. The CDR3 is CASSGRTSGRKETQYF. In DNA, the CDR3 is TGTGCCAGCAGTGGGCGGACTAGCGGGCGAAAAGAGACCCAGTACTTC.

This chain uses TRBV9 with TRBJ2-7, with no clear D. V lost 4 bases and J lost 5, with 13 bases in between. This CDR3 has 13 residues. Germline V gives CDR1 SGDLS, CDR2 YYNGEE. The CDR3 DNA reads as TGTGCCAGCAGCCGTAGTTATGAGGACGAGCAGTACTTC. Translating gives CASSRSYEDEQYF.

CDR3 amino acids: CASSSTTGAKNEKLFF. The CDR3 nucleotides read TGTGCCAGCAGCTCCACTACAGGGGCCAAGAATGAAAAACTGTTTTTT. The chain carries TRBV7-6 and TRBJ1-4, with 7 positions matching TRBD1. V dropped 4 bases and J dropped 5; count of bases not matched to a gene: 10. CDR1 is SGHVS and CDR2 is FNYEAQ in the germline V gene. The CDR3 covers 16 residues.

This chain links TRBV6-5 with TRBJ2-1; D uncertain. CDR1 and CDR2 from the germline V gene are MNHEY and SVGAGI. V dropped 2 bases and J dropped 5 bases, with 7 bases sitting between them. This CDR3 contains 13 residues. CDR3 DNA sequence: TGTGCCAGCAGTTACCAGAACGACAATGAGCAGTTCTTC. Protein product: CASSYQNDNEQFF.

The chain recombines TRBV5-1 with TRBJ1-1; perhaps TRBD1 as D (6 bases). This CDR3 has 15 residues. The V end lost 2 bases, the J end lost 1 base, and 12 bases lay between the germline ends. Germline V CDR1 and CDR2: SGHRS, YFSETQ. CDR3 DNA sequence: TGCGCCAGCAGCTTTGCTGGCAGGGGGAACACTGAAGCTTTCTTT. This encodes CASSFAGRGNTEAFF.